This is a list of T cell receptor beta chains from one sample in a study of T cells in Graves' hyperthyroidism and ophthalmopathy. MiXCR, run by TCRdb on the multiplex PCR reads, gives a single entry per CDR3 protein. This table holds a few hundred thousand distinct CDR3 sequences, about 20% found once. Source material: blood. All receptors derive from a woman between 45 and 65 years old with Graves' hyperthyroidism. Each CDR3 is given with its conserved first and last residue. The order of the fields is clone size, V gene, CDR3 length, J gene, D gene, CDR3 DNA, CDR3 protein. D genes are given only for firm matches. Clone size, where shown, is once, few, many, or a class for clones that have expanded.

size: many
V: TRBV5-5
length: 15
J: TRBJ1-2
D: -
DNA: TGTGCCAGCACCATAATGAGTGCTGGGGTCTATGGCTACACCTTC
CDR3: CASTIMSAGVYGYTF

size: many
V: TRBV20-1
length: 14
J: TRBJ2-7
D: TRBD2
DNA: TGCAGTGCTAGCGGCGGGGGATATACCTACGAGCAGTACTTC
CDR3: CSASGGGYTYEQYF

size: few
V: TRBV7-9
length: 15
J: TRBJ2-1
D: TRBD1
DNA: TGTGCCAGCAGCTCCGCGGGGACAGGGCCCAATGAGCAGTTCTTC
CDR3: CASSSAGTGPNEQFF

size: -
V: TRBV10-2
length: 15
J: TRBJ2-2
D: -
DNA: TGCGCCAGCAGTGAGGCGACGGCGAACACCGGGGAGCTGTTTTTT
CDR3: CASSEATANTGELFF

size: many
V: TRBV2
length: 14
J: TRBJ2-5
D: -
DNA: TGTGCCAGCAGTGAAGATCGGGACTCGGAGACCCAGTACTTC
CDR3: CASSEDRDSETQYF

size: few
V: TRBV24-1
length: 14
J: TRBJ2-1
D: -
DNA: TGTGCCACCAGTGATTTGGGGCCCTACAATGAGCAGTTCTTC
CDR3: CATSDLGPYNEQFF

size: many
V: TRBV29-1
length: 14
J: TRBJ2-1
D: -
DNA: TGCAGCGTGTGGTTAGGGCGGAAGGGCAATGAGCAGTTCTTC
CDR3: CSVWLGRKGNEQFF

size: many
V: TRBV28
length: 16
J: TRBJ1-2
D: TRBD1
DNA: TGTGCCAGCAGTTTACCCATCACTCAGGGGGAAGGTGGCTACACCTTC
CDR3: CASSLPITQGEGGYTF

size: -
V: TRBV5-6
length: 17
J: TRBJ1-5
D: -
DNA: TGTGCCAGCAGCTCCACGTCACCCGGGAGTACCTATCAGCCCCAGCATTTT
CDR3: CASSSTSPGSTYQPQHF

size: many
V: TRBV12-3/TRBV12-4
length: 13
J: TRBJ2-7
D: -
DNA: TGTGCCAGCAGTTCTATGGCGGACTACGAGCAGTACTTC
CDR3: CASSSMADYEQYF

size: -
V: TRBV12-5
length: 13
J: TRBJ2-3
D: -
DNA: TGTGCTAGTGGTTTGGTTATTCCGGGCCTGCAGTATTTT
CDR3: CASGLVIPGLQYF

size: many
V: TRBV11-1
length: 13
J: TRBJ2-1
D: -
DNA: TGTGCCAGCAGACAAACTCAACAGGAGCAGCAGTTCTTC
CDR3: CASRQTQQEQQFF

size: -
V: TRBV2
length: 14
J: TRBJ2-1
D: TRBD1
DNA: TGTGCCAGCAAGAAAACAGGGGGGTTGGATGAGCAGTTCTTC
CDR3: CASKKTGGLDEQFF

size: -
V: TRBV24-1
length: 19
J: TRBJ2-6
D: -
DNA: TGTGCCACCAGTCCTACCGGGGGGACAGGTGCCTCTGGGGCCAACGTCCTGACTTTC
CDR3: CATSPTGGTGASGANVLTF

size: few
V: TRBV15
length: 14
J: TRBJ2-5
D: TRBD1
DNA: TGTGCCACCAGCCTCCGGGACAGGGCCGAGACCCAGTACTTC
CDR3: CATSLRDRAETQYF

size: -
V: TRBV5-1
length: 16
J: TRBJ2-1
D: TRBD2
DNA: TGCGCCAGCAGCTACGGGGAGGGACTAGCGGGATATGAGCAGTTCTTC
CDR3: CASSYGEGLAGYEQFF

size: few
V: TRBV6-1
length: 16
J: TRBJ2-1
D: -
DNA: TGTGCCAGCAGCCCCGGGACGGCCGCCCTAGAGGTTGAGCAGTTCTTC
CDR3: CASSPGTAALEVEQFF

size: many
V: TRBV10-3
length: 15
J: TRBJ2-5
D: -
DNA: TGTGCCATCAGTGAGGATCGAGAGGAGACAGAGACCCAGTACTTC
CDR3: CAISEDREETETQYF

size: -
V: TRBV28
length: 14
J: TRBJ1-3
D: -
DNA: TGTGCCAGCCGCCTCGGGGGGCTACGAAACACCATATATTTT
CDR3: CASRLGGLRNTIYF

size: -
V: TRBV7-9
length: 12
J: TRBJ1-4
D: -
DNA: TGTGCCAGCACCAGGGGTAATGAAAAACTGTTTTTT
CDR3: CASTRGNEKLFF

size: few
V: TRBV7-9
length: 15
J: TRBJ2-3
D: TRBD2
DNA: TGTGCCATTACGAGTAGCGGGGGAAACACAGATACGCAGTATTTT
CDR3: CAITSSGGNTDTQYF

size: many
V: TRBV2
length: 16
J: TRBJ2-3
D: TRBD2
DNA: TGTGCCAGCAGTGAGGGGCTAGCGGGAACTCCAGATACGCAGTATTTT
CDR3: CASSEGLAGTPDTQYF

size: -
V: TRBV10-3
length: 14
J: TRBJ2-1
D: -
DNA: TGTGCCATCAGTGGGGGGGCTTGGGACAATGAGCAGTTCTTC
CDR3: CAISGGAWDNEQFF

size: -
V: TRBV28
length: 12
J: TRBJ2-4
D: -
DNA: TGTGCCAGCAGTCGCGCTAGGAACATTCAGTACTTC
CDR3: CASSRARNIQYF

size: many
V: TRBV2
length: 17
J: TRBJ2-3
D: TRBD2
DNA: TGTGCCAGCAGTGATCTTGGGACTAGCGGGAGCACAGATACGCAGTATTTT
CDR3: CASSDLGTSGSTDTQYF

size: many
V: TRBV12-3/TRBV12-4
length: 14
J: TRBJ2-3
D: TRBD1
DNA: TGTGCCAGCGGCCGGGACAGACGCACAGATACGCAGTATTTT
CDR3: CASGRDRRTDTQYF

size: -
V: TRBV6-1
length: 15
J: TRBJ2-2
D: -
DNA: TGTGCCAGCAGTGACCCCGGGACTAACACCGGGGAGCTGTTTTTT
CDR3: CASSDPGTNTGELFF

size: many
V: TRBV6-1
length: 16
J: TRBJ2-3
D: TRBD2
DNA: TGTGCCAGCAGTGATTATGAGACTAGCGGGAGAGATACGCAGTATTTT
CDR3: CASSDYETSGRDTQYF

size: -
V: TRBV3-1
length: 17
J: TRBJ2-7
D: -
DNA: TGTGCCAGCAGCCAAGATCGCGGACTCCCGCTTTCCTACGAGCAGTACTTC
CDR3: CASSQDRGLPLSYEQYF

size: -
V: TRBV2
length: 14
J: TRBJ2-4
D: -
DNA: TGTGCCAGCAGTGATCGACAGTCGGGTGGGATTCTGTACTTC
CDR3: CASSDRQSGGILYF

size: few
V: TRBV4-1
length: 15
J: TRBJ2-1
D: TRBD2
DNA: TGCGCCAGCAGCCAAGATGAGCGGGGGGTTGATGAGCAGTTCTTC
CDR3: CASSQDERGVDEQFF

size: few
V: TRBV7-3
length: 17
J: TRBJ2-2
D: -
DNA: TGTGCCAGCAGCTTACGCCCCTCCCCGGGGAACACCGGGGAGCTGTTTTTT
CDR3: CASSLRPSPGNTGELFF

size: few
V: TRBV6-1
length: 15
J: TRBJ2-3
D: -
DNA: TGTGCCAGCACGGAAGGGGGACATCCCACAGATACGCAGTATTTT
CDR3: CASTEGGHPTDTQYF

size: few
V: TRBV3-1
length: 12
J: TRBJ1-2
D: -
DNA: TGTGCCAGCAGCCAAAGTACCTATGGCTACACCTTC
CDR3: CASSQSTYGYTF

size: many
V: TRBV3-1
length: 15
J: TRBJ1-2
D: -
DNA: TGTGCCAGCAGCCAACTCTCCGCGGGGTTTCGTGGCTACACCTTC
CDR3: CASSQLSAGFRGYTF

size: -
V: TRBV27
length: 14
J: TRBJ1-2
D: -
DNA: TGTGCCAGCAGCTCCCGAAGGAGGGACTATGGCTACACCTTC
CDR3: CASSSRRRDYGYTF

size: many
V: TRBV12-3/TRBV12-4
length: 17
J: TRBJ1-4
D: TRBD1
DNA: TGTGCCAGCAGTGAAGGAGGGGGCGCAGGATCTAATGAAAAACTGTTTTTT
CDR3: CASSEGGGAGSNEKLFF